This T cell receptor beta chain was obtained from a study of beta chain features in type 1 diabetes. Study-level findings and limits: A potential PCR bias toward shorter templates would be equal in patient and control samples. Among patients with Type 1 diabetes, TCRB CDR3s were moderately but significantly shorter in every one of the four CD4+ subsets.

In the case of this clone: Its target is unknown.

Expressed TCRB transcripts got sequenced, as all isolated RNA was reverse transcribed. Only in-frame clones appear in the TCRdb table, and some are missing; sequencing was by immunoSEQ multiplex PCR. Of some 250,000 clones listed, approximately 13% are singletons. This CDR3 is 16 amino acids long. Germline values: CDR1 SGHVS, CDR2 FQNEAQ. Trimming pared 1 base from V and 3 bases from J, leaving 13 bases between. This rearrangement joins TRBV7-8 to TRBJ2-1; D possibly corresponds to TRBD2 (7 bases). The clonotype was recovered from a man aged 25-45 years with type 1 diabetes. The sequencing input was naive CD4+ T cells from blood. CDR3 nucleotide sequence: TGTGCCAGCAGCTTAGAGGGGGGGCCTCGCTACAATGAGCAGTTCTTC. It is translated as CASSLEGGPRYNEQFF.